This TCR beta chain was observed in a study of CD8+ T cells in alopecia areata. Regarding treatment: oral pan-JAK inhibitor, 5-10 mg twice daily. Peripheral blood and lesional scalp punch biopsies came from alopecia areata patients. Germline CDR1 reads MDHEN; CDR2 reads SYDVKM. The CDR3 is 14 amino acids. V lost 5 bases and J 3 bases, leaving 10 bases between the germline ends. RNA extraction was followed by reverse transcription into cDNA, which acted as the sequencing template. Libraries were prepared by immunoSEQ multiplex PCR; TCRdb keeps only in-frame clonotypes and omits some of them. The sample carries under 250,000 clones, 66% recorded once. Comment on this clone: At the DNA level, this CDR3 is encoded by other sequences in the same sample as well.

The specimen comprised CD4+ T cells sorted from blood, sampled at approximately week 45, from a patient treated with tofacitinib. The chain recombines TRBV28 with TRBJ1-4, with D perhaps matching TRBD1 (5 bases). This sequence originates from a human donor with alopecia areata. The CDR3 sequence: CASSRGQSNEKLFF. The CDR3 nucleotides read TGTGCCAGCAGTCGGGGCCAGTCTAATGAAAAACTGTTTTTT. Full variable domain (remainder filled in from reference TRBV28 and TRBJ1-4): DVKVTQSSRYLVKRTGEKVFLECVQDMDHENMFWYRQDPGLGLRLIYFSYDVKMKEKGDIPEGYSVSREKKERFSLILESASTNQTSMYLCASSRGQSNEKLFFGSGTQLSVL.